This note documents a single T cell receptor (beta chain) sequence. The antigen remains undetermined. This entry comes from a study of shared clonotypes between healthy human individuals. Deep-level assay runs were performed. The authors split each subset's genomic DNA evenly across several immunoSEQ plates. The data were produced by immunoSEQ multiplex PCR, yet TCRdb's version contains in-frame clones alone and is incomplete. The data contain over 850,000 clones, roughly 74% of them singletons. Germline loops: CDR1 GTSNPN, CDR2 SVGIG (reference sequence). CDR3 length: 15 amino acids. V trimming: 1 base; J trimming: 8 bases; junction bases outside the gene matches: 13. Study results and caveats: Donors were few, which limited the genetic and exposure-history diversity represented.

The sequencing sample was made of memory CD4+ T cells from PBMCs. The subset here: CD45RA-negative fraction. The V gene is TRBV30, the J gene TRBJ1-2; 7 nucleotides align to TRBD1. The TCR sequence derives from a man aged 18 to 30 in good health. Some clones in this sample may be carry-over from other donors' samples. DNA of the CDR3: TGTGCCTGGAGTGACAGGGGCCGAGACCCCCGGGGCTACACCTTC. Its protein is CAWSDRGRDPRGYTF.